The 21 T cell receptor beta chains presented below share a single source sample, sequenced in a study of blood T cell repertoires in COVID-19. Some clones are missing from TCRdb's copy, which holds only in-frame ones; the method was immunoSEQ multiplex PCR. The table lists approximately 300,000 clones, 70% to 90% of them singletons. Sequencing was carried out using PBMCs or T cells enriched from blood (not recorded which). These receptors all come from a woman between 25 and 40 years old who had recovered from COVID-19.

The rearrangement uses TRBV6-5 and TRBJ2-5; tentatively, D is TRBD1 (6 bases). CDR1 and CDR2 (germline): MNHEY, SVGAGI. V shed 2 bases and J shed 5 bases, with 12 bases lying between them. This CDR3 is built from 14 residues. The CDR3 DNA sequence: TGTGCCAGCAGTTACACAGGGCGTAGTGAGACCCAGTACTTC. This encodes CASSYTGRSETQYF.

The V gene is TRBV5-4, the J gene TRBJ2-4; TRBD2 might be the D (5 bases). The CDR3 consists of 17 residues. V was trimmed by 4 bases and J by 0 bases, leaving 17 bases between them. Germline V CDR1 and CDR2: SGHNT, YYREEE (reference sequence). CDR3 region: CASSPPGGGGAKNIQYF. CDR3 coding DNA: TGTGCCAGCAGCCCCCCCGGAGGCGGTGGAGCCAAAAACATTCAGTACTTC.

This clone was seen once. This chain connects TRBV6-5 to TRBJ1-2; D uncertain. Germline CDR1 is MNHEY and CDR2 is SVGAGI. This CDR3 region has 15 residues. The V end was cut by 6 bases, the J end by 0 bases, with 14 bases between. This CDR3 is CASSLLEPTNYGYTF. CDR3 DNA sequence: TGTGCCAGCAGCCTCCTAGAGCCCACTAACTATGGCTACACCTTC.

This clone was counted at least ten times. The gene calls are TRBV15 and TRBJ1-3; D perhaps matches TRBD1 (6 bases). Trimming shortened V by 3 bases and J by 0 bases, and 15 bases separated the two germline ends. The CDR3 loop spans 17 amino acids. Germline CDR1 LNHNV, CDR2 YYDKDF (reference sequence). The CDR3 DNA sequence: TGTGCCACCAGCAGGGCGTCCGCAGGGGTCTCTGGAAACACCATATATTTT. The encoded protein is CATSRASAGVSGNTIYF.

This clone was picked up a small number of times. V usage is TRBV7-9 and J usage is TRBJ1-1, with D perhaps matching TRBD1 (6 bases). Trimming left V 1 base short and J 8 bases short, with 8 bases between. Germline assignment: CDR1 SEHNR and CDR2 FQNEAQ (reference sequence). This CDR3 spans 12 amino acids. CDR3 sequence: CASSLGTAEAFF. The CDR3 DNA reads as TGTGCCAGCAGCTTAGGGACAGCCGAAGCTTTCTTT.

The chain couples TRBV7-9 to TRBJ1-2, with D unclear. This CDR3 is built from 13 residues. Germline V lookup: CDR1 SEHNR, CDR2 FQNEAQ (reference sequence). Trimming cost V 5 bases and J 7 bases, with 14 bases left between them. CDR3 DNA: TGTGCCAGCAGCACCCCCGCGCTTGGTGGCTACACCTTC. Translating gives CASSTPALGGYTF.

V gene TRBV25-1 combines with J gene TRBJ1-1, with no clear D. The CDR3 consists of 14 residues. Looked up from germline, CDR1 is MGHDK and CDR2 is SYGVNS. V lost 2 bases, J lost 0 bases, and 7 bases lay in between. CDR3 in amino acids: CASSELGMNTEAFF. The CDR3 nucleotides read TGTGCCAGCAGTGAACTGGGCATGAACACTGAAGCTTTCTTT. Using reference TRBV25-1 and TRBJ1-1 for the parts outside the CDR3, the full variable domain is EADIYQTPRYLVIGTGKKITLECSQTMGHDKMYWYQQDPGMELHLIHYSYGVNSTEKGDLSSESTVSRIRTEHFPLTLESARPSHTSQYLCASSELGMNTEAFFGQGTRLTVV.

The genes are TRBV5-1 and TRBJ2-1, with TRBD1 matching 9 bases. The V segment lost 5 bases and the J segment 10 bases; nucleotides outside the gene matches: 10. Germline V CDR1 and CDR2: SGHRS, YFSETQ. The CDR3 covers 14 residues. The CDR3 bases are TGCGCCAGCAGATCGACAGGGGGTCAGGGCGAGCAGTTCTTC. Translated: CASRSTGGQGEQFF.

This chain links TRBV19 with TRBJ2-2, with 9 bases identical to TRBD1. Trimming cost V 5 bases and J 7 bases; bases outside gene matches: 8. This CDR3 has 15 residues. Germline V gene data show CDR1 as LNHDA and CDR2 as SQIVND (reference sequence). CDR3 region: CASSPGTGYIGELFF. DNA for the CDR3: TGTGCCAGTAGTCCCGGGACAGGGTATATCGGGGAGCTGTTTTTT.

The chain links TRBV5-1 to TRBJ2-1, with D hard to call. CDR1 SGHRS and CDR2 YFSETQ come from the germline V gene. Trimming left V 4 bases short and J 5 bases short, with 10 bases between. This CDR3 has 13 amino acids. For the CDR3, the DNA is TGCGCCAGCAGCCCGACTGGAGACAATGAGCAGTTCTTC. Its protein is CASSPTGDNEQFF.

The chain couples TRBV12-3 or TRBV12-4 to TRBJ1-2, with a tentative D call TRBD1 (6 bases). The CDR3 covers 13 residues. V dropped 6 bases and J dropped 4 bases, with 12 bases sitting between them. CDR3: CASSWGGFYGYTF. The CDR3 region has the DNA TGTGCCAGCAGCTGGGGGGGCTTCTATGGCTACACCTTC.

This clone was detected once. The V call is TRBV5-1, the J call TRBJ1-1; D might be TRBD1 (6 bases). Germline values: CDR1 SGHRS, CDR2 YFSETQ. The V end lost 7 bases, the J end lost 2 bases, and 15 bases lay between the germline ends. The CDR3 has 14 amino acids. Here the CDR3 reads CASSFTTGNTEAFF. The DNA for the CDR3 is TGCGCCAGCTCCTTTACGACAGGAAACACTGAAGCTTTCTTT.

The V gene is TRBV7-9, the J gene TRBJ1-2; D unclear. The CDR3 is 13 amino acids. Trimming stripped 5 bases from V and 4 bases from J, with 11 bases between. CDR1 is SEHNR and CDR2 is FQNEAQ in the germline V gene (reference sequence). The CDR3 reads CASSPDGAYGYTF. The DNA of the CDR3 is TGTGCCAGCAGCCCTGACGGAGCCTATGGCTACACCTTC.

This chain connects TRBV19 to TRBJ1-1, with 8 bases that match TRBD1. After removal of 5 bases from V and 1 base from J, the junction contained 0 bases not matched to a gene. The germline gives CDR1 LNHDA, CDR2 SQIVND (reference sequence). The CDR3 loop spans 13 amino acids. The CDR3 sequence is CASSGQGNTEAFF. The DNA of the CDR3 is TGTGCCAGTAGTGGACAGGGGAACACTGAAGCTTTCTTT.

The chain links TRBV9 to TRBJ2-7, with D maybe TRBD1 (6 bases). The CDR3 has 15 amino acids. Germline assignment: CDR1 SGDLS and CDR2 YYNGEE. Trimming stripped 0 bases from V and 2 bases from J, with 12 bases between. The DNA of the CDR3 is TGTGCCAGCAGCGTAGTGGCAGGGGCCCCCTACGAGCAGTACTTC. Protein: CASSVVAGAPYEQYF.

The V gene is TRBV2, the J gene TRBJ1-2; TRBD1 aligns across 8 bases. This CDR3 comprises 16 residues. Germline V gene sequence: CDR1 SNHLY, CDR2 FYNNEI. Trimming cost V 3 bases and J 4 bases; bases outside gene matches: 10. The CDR3 DNA reads TGTGCCAGCAGTGAGGGACAGGCCGACTATGGCTATGGCTACACCTTC. Amino acids: CASSEGQADYGYGYTF.

The chain joins TRBV6-2 or TRBV6-3 to TRBJ1-4; 8 positions match TRBD1. The germline V gene has CDR1 MNHEY and CDR2 SVGEGT. This CDR3 is built from 13 residues. The V and J ends lost 6 bases and 7 bases, in that order; junction bases with no gene match: 4. The chain's CDR3 is CASSRGRREKLFF. DNA for the CDR3: TGTGCCAGCAGCAGGGGGCGCCGTGAAAAACTGTTTTTT.

CDR3 in DNA: TGTGCCAGTAAAACGGTTAGCACAGATACGCAGTATTTT. Residues: CASKTVSTDTQYF. The chain couples TRBV19 to TRBJ2-3; D is uncertain. The CDR3 is 13 amino acids. In germline, CDR1 is LNHDA, CDR2 SQIVND (reference sequence). V gave up 7 bases and J gave up 0 bases, with 8 bases separating them.

The J gene is TRBJ1-6, the V gene TRBV2; TRBD1 matches at 7 bases. The CDR3 extends over 13 amino acids. The V and J ends lost 8 bases and 9 bases, in that order; junction bases with no gene match: 7. CDR1 and CDR2 from the germline V gene are SNHLY and FYNNEI. The CDR3 sequence: CASSQGVGSPLHF. The CDR3 coding sequence is TGTGCCAGCTCTCAGGGGGTAGGTTCACCCCTCCACTTT.

J is TRBJ2-1 and V is TRBV25-1; D perhaps matches TRBD2 (6 bases). V lost 10 bases and J 10 bases, leaving 14 bases between the germline ends. The CDR3 is 11 amino acids. Looked up from germline, CDR1 is MGHDK and CDR2 is SYGVNS. The CDR3 region is CATSWGDEQFF. As DNA, the CDR3 is TGTGCCACCTCCTGGGGGGACGAGCAGTTCTTC.

V and J are TRBV28 and TRBJ1-4, with TRBD1 matching 7 bases. V shed 3 bases and J 7 bases; nucleotides not matched to a gene: 2. The germline CDR1 and CDR2 sequences are MDHEN and SYDVKM. This CDR3 comprises 13 residues. CDR3 in amino acids: CASSLQGGEKLFF. CDR3 bases: TGTGCCAGCAGTTTGCAGGGGGGTGAAAAACTGTTTTTT.